This T cell receptor (beta chain) was obtained from a study of T-cell reconstitution after alpha-beta-depleted transplantation in children. General study points: Some patients' high day-60 TCRbeta diversity was attributed to recipient cells surviving conditioning.

The authors prepared the TCRbeta library with unique molecular identifiers. TCRdb independently ran MiXCR on the PCR reads; one entry per CDR3 protein. The sample carries around 94,000 distinct CDR3 sequences, 7% to 8% recorded once. As regards this clonotype: The antigen remains undetermined.

This clonotype originated in a boy aged 2 to 10 with acute lymphoblastic leukemia, due to receive a stem cell transplant. The sample was PBMCs, taken before TCRalphabeta/CD19-depleted stem cell transplant.

The CDR3 reads CASSLQTDAGNTIYF. The CDR3 nucleotides read TGTGCCAGTAGTCTTCAGACGGATGCTGGAAACACCATATATTTT. The chain has TRBV19 and TRBJ1-3; no definite D call. The CDR3 loop spans 15 amino acids. Trimming left V 5 bases short and J 2 bases short, with 13 bases between. CDR1 and CDR2 (germline): LNHDA, SQIVND (reference sequence).